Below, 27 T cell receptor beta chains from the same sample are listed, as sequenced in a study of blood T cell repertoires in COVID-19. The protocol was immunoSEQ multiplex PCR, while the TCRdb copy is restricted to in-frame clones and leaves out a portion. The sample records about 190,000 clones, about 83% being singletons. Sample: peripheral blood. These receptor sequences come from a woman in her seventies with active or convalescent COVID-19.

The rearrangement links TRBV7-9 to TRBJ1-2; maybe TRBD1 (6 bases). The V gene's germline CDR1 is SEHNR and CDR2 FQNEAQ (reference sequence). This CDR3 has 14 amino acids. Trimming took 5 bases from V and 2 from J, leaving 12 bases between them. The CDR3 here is CASSGDTKNYGYTF. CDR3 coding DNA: TGTGCCAGCAGCGGGGACACCAAAAACTATGGCTACACCTTC.

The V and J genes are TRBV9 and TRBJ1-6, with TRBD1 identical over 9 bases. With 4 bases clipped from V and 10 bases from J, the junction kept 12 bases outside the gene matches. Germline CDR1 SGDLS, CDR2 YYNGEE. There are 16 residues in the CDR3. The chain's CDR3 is CASSPTPGTGYSPLHF. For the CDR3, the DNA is TGTGCCAGCAGCCCCACCCCCGGGACAGGGTACTCACCCCTCCACTTT.

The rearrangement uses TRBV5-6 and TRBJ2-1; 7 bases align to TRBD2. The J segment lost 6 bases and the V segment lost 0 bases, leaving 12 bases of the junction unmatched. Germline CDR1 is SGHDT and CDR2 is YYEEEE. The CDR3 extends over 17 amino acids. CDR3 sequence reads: CASSLALLAGVPNEQFF. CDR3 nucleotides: TGTGCCAGCAGCTTGGCTCTTCTCGCGGGAGTTCCCAATGAGCAGTTCTTC.

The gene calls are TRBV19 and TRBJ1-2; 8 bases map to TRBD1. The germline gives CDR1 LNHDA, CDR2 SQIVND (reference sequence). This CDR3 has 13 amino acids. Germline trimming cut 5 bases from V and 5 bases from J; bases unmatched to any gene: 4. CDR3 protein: CASSEDRAYGYTF. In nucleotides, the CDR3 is TGTGCCAGTAGTGAGGACAGGGCGTATGGCTACACCTTC. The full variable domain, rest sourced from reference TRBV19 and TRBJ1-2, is DGGITQSPKYLFRKEGQNVTLSCEQNLNHDAMYWYRQDPGQGLRLIYYSQIVNDFQKGDIAEGYSVSREKKESFPLTVTSAQKNPTAFYLCASSEDRAYGYTFGSGTRLTVV.

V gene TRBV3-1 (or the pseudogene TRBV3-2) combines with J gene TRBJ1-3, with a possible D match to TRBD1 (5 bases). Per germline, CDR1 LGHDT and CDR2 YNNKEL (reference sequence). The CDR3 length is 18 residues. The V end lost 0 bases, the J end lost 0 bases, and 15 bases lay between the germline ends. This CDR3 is CASSQDPSGLSSGNTIYF. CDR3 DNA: TGTGCCAGCAGCCAAGATCCCTCGGGACTTTCCTCTGGAAACACCATATATTTT.

The CDR3 DNA sequence: TGTGCCAGCAGCCCTGGGCCCATGAACACTGAAGCTTTCTTT. Translated: CASSPGPMNTEAFF. The chain is built from TRBV9 and TRBJ1-1; the D is unclear. The CDR3 contains 14 residues. Germline CDR1 reads SGDLS; CDR2 reads YYNGEE. The V and J ends lost 4 bases and 0 bases respectively, with 10 bases between them.

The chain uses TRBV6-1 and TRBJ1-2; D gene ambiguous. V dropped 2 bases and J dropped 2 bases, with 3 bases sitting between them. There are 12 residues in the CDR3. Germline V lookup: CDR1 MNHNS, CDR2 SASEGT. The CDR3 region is CASSEQNYGYTF. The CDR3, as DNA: TGTGCCAGCAGTGAACAGAACTATGGCTACACCTTC.

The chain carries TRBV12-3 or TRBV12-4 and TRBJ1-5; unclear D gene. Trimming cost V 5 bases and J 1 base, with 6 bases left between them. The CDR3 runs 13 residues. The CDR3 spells CASSDLSNQPQHF. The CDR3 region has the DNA TGTGCCAGCAGTGATCTAAGCAATCAGCCCCAGCATTTT.

The CDR3: CASSLSPNSNTGELFF. CDR3 coding DNA: TGCGCCAGCAGCTTATCACCCAACTCGAACACCGGGGAGCTGTTTTTT. The chain carries TRBV5-1 and TRBJ2-2, with no clear D. V was shortened by 2 bases and J by 0 bases, with 11 bases between the two germline ends. CDR1 SGHRS and CDR2 YFSETQ come from the germline V gene. The CDR3 has 16 residues.

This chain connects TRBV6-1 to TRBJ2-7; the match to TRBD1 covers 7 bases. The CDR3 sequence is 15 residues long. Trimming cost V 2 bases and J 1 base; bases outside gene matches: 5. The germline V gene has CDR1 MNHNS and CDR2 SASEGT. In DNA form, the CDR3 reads TGTGCCAGCAGTGAATGGACAGGCCGGTCCTACGAGCAGTACTTC. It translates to CASSEWTGRSYEQYF.

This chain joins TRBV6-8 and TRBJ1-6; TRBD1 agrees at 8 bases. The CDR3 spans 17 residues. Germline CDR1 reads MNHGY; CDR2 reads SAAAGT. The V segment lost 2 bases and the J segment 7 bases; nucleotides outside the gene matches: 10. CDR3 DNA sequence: TGTGCCAGCAGTTACCCCGGGGGCAGGGGGCCGAATTCACCCCTCCACTTT. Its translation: CASSYPGGRGPNSPLHF.

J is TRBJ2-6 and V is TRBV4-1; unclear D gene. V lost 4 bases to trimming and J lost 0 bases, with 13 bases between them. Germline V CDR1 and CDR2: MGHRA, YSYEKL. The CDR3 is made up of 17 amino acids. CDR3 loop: CASSPQSQFSGANVLTF. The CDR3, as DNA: TGCGCCAGCAGCCCCCAGTCCCAGTTCTCTGGGGCCAACGTCCTGACTTTC.

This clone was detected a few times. The CDR3 sequence is CASSPGLAGGRDTQYF. CDR3 nucleotides: TGTGCCAGTAGTCCCGGGCTAGCGGGAGGTAGGGATACGCAGTATTTT. The chain links TRBV19 to TRBJ2-3; 11 nucleotides align to TRBD2. V lost 5 bases and J lost 6; bases outside the gene matches: 10. Germline V lookup: CDR1 LNHDA, CDR2 SQIVND (reference sequence). The CDR3 is made up of 16 amino acids.

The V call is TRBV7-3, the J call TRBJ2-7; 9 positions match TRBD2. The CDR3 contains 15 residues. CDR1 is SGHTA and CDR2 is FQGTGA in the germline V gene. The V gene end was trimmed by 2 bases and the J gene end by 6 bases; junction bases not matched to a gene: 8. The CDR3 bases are TGTGCCAGCAGCTTAGTAGCGGGAGTTTCGGGCGAGCAGTACTTC. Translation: CASSLVAGVSGEQYF.

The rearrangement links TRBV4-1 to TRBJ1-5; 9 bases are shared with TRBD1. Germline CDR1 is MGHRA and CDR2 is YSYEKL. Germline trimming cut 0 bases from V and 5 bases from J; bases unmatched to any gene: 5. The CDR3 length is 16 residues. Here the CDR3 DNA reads TGCGCCAGCAGCCAAGACCCGGGACAGGGCCATCAGCCCCAGCATTTT. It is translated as CASSQDPGQGHQPQHF.

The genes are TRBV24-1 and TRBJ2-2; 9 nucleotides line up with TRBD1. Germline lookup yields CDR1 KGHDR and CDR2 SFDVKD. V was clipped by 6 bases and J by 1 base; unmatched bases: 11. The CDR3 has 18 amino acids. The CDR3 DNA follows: TGTGCCACCAGTAGCACACACCCGGGACAGGGGAACACCGGGGAGCTGTTTTTT. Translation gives CATSSTHPGQGNTGELFF.

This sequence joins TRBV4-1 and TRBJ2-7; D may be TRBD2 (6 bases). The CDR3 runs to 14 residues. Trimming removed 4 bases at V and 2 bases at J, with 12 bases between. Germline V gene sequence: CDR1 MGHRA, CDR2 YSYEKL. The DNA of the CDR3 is TGCGCCAGCAGCCCGGTAGCGGAAACCTACGAGCAGTACTTC. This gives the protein CASSPVAETYEQYF.

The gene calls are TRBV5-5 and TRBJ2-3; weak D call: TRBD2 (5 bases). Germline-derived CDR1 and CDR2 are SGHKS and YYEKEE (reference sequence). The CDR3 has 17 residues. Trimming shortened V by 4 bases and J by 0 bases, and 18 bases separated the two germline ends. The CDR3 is CASSLGGGRVSTDTQYF. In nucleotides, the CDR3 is TGTGCCAGCAGCCTAGGAGGTGGGCGGGTTAGCACAGATACGCAGTATTTT.

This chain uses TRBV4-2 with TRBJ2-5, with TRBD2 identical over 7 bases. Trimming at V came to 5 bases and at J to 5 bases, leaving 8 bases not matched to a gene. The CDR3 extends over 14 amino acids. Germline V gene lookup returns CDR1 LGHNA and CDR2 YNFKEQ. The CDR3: CASSSRTRRETQYF. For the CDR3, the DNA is TGTGCCAGCAGCTCGAGGACTAGGAGGGAGACCCAGTACTTC.

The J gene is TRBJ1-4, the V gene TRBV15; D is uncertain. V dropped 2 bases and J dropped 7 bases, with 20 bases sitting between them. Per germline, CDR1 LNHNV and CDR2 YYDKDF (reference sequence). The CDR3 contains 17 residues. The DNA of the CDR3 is TGTGCCACCAGCAGACCCTCGTACAGCGGACGAGGTGAAAAACTGTTTTTT. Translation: CATSRPSYSGRGEKLFF.

The CDR3 reads CASSARGQGNTEAFF. The CDR3 DNA reads TGTGCCAGCAGCGCCAGAGGACAGGGGAACACTGAAGCTTTCTTT. V gene TRBV2 combines with J gene TRBJ1-1, with 8 bases fitting TRBD1. CDR3 length: 15 residues. In germline, CDR1 is SNHLY, CDR2 FYNNEI. J was trimmed by 1 base and V by 6 bases; bases with no gene match: 7.

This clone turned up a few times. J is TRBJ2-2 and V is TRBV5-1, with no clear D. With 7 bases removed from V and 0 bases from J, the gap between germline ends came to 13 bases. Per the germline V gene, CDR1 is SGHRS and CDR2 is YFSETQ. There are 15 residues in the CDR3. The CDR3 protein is CASYATPPNTGELFF. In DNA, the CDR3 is TGCGCCAGCTACGCCACTCCACCGAACACCGGGGAGCTGTTTTTT. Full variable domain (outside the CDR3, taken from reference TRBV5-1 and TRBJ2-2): KAGVTQTPRYLIKTRGQQVTLSCSPISGHRSVSWYQQTPGQGLQFLFEYFSETQRNKGNFPGRFSGRQFSNSRSEMNVSTLELGDSALYLCASYATPPNTGELFFGEGSRLTVL.

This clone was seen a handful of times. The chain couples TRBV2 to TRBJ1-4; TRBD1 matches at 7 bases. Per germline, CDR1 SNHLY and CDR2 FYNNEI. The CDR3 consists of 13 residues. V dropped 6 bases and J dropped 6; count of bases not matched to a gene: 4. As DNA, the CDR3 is TGTGCCAGCAGGGCCGGGACAGATGAAAAACTGTTTTTT. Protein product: CASRAGTDEKLFF.

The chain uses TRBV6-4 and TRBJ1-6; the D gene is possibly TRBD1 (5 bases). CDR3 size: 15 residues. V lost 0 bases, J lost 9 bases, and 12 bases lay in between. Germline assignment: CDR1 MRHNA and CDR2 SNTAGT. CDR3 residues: CASSDSPGSRSPLHF. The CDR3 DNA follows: TGTGCCAGCAGTGACTCCCCAGGGTCTCGTTCACCCCTCCACTTT.

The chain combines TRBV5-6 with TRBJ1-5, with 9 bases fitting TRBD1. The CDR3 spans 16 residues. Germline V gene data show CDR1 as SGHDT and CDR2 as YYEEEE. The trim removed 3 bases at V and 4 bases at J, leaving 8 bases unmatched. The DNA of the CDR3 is TGTGCCAGCAGCTACCTGGGACAGGGAGAGAATCAGCCCCAGCATTTT. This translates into CASSYLGQGENQPQHF.

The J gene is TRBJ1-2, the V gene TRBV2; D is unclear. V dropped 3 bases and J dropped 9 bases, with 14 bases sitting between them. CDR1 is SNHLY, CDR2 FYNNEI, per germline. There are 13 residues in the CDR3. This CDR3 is CASSDPRRGRYTF. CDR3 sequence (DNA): TGTGCCAGCAGTGATCCCCGACGCGGGCGCTACACCTTC.

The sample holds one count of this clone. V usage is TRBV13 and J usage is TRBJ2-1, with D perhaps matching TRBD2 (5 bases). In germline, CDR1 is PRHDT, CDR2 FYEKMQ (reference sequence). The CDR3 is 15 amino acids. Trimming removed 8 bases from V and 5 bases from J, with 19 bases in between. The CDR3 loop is CASATFGLGNNEQFF. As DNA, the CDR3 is TGTGCCAGCGCGACATTCGGACTGGGCAACAATGAGCAGTTCTTC.